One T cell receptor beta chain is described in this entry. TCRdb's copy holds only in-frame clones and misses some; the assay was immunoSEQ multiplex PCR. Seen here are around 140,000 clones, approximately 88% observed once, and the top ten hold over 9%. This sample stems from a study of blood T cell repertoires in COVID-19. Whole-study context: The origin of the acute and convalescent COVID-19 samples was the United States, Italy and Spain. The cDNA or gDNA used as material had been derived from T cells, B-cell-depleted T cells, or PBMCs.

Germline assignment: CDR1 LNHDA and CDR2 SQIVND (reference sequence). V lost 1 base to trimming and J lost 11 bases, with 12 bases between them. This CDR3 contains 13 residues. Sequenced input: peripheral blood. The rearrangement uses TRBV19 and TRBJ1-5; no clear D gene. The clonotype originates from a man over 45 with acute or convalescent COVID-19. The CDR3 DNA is TGTGCCAGTAGTATAGTAAAAAGAAGAGCCCAGCATTTT. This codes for CASSIVKRRAQHF.